The rows below give T cell receptor beta chains drawn from one sample of a study of blood T cell repertoires in COVID-19. Assay used: immunoSEQ multiplex PCR; TCRdb lists only in-frame clones, some missing. The profile shows 150,000 to 200,000 clones, around 85% of them singletons. Sequencing was performed on peripheral blood. Receptors were obtained from a woman in her 70s with acute or convalescent COVID-19. CDR3s include the opening cysteine and the closing phenylalanine or tryptophan. The D gene is left open where the match is weak. Clone size, where shown, is once, few, many, or a class for clones that have expanded.

j_call: TRBJ1-1; d_call: -; clone_size: -; v_call: TRBV3-1/TRBV3-2; cdr3_nt: TGTGCCAGCAGCCAAGTGACGGGATTAAAAGCTTTCTTT; cdr3_aa: CASSQVTGLKAFF
j_call: TRBJ1-3; d_call: -; clone_size: few; v_call: TRBV3-1/TRBV3-2; cdr3_nt: TGTGCCAGCAGCCTACAGGGCTCTGGAAACACCATATATTTT; cdr3_aa: CASSLQGSGNTIYF
j_call: TRBJ1-5; d_call: TRBD1; clone_size: few; v_call: TRBV10-2; cdr3_nt: TGCGCCAGCAGTGAGTCACAGGGGGCCTACAATCAGCCCCAGCATTTT; cdr3_aa: CASSESQGAYNQPQHF
j_call: TRBJ2-2; d_call: -; clone_size: -; v_call: TRBV19; cdr3_nt: TGTGCCAGTAGTACAGGGTTTGGGACCGGGGAGCTGTTTTTT; cdr3_aa: CASSTGFGTGELFF
j_call: TRBJ2-2; d_call: TRBD1; clone_size: -; v_call: TRBV5-1; cdr3_nt: TGCGCCAGCAGACGCGACAGGGCGAACACCGGGGAGCTGTTTTTT; cdr3_aa: CASRRDRANTGELFF
j_call: TRBJ1-2; d_call: TRBD1; clone_size: once; v_call: TRBV15; cdr3_nt: TGTGCCACCTCACAGGGGGGATCTAACTATGGCTACACCTTC; cdr3_aa: CATSQGGSNYGYTF
j_call: TRBJ2-3; d_call: -; clone_size: -; v_call: TRBV6-5; cdr3_nt: TGTGCCAGCAGTCCAGGAGGGGCAGATACGCAGTATTTT; cdr3_aa: CASSPGGADTQYF
j_call: TRBJ1-2; d_call: TRBD1; clone_size: -; v_call: TRBV5-1; cdr3_nt: TGCGCCAGCAGCTTGGGACAGGGATCCTATGGCTACACCTTC; cdr3_aa: CASSLGQGSYGYTF
j_call: TRBJ1-1; d_call: TRBD1; clone_size: -; v_call: TRBV2; cdr3_nt: TGTGCCAGCAGTGCGGGGGGACAGGGGACTGAAGCTTTCTTT; cdr3_aa: CASSAGGQGTEAFF
j_call: TRBJ2-3; d_call: -; clone_size: once; v_call: TRBV7-2; cdr3_nt: TGTGCCAGCAGCTTGGGCAGGACTAGCACAGATACGCAGTATTTT; cdr3_aa: CASSLGRTSTDTQYF
j_call: TRBJ1-1; d_call: TRBD1; clone_size: -; v_call: TRBV14; cdr3_nt: TGTGCCAGCAGCCCGAGGACAGGATCGAACACTGAAGCTTTCTTT; cdr3_aa: CASSPRTGSNTEAFF
j_call: TRBJ2-5; d_call: TRBD1; clone_size: -; v_call: TRBV2; cdr3_nt: TGTGCCAGCCAGGGGACAGGCCAAGAGACCCAGTACTTC; cdr3_aa: CASQGTGQETQYF
j_call: TRBJ2-3; d_call: TRBD2; clone_size: -; v_call: TRBV5-1; cdr3_nt: TGCGCCAGCAGCTTGGGAGGCGGGAGCGGGGATACGCAGTATTTT; cdr3_aa: CASSLGGGSGDTQYF
j_call: TRBJ2-5; d_call: -; clone_size: -; v_call: TRBV3-1/TRBV3-2; cdr3_nt: TGTGCCAGCAGCCAAGACAGGGCTACGTGGACCCAGTACTTC; cdr3_aa: CASSQDRATWTQYF
j_call: TRBJ2-7; d_call: TRBD1; clone_size: -; v_call: TRBV5-1; cdr3_nt: TGCGCCAGCAGCCGGGACAGGGGCTACGAGCAGTACTTC; cdr3_aa: CASSRDRGYEQYF
j_call: TRBJ1-5; d_call: TRBD1; clone_size: -; v_call: TRBV28; cdr3_nt: TGTGCCAGCATGTCAGGGGGCGAGGGCAATCAGCCCCAGCATTTT; cdr3_aa: CASMSGGEGNQPQHF
j_call: TRBJ2-5; d_call: TRBD1; clone_size: -; v_call: TRBV28; cdr3_nt: TGTGCCAGCAGTTTAAAACAGGGGAAAAGGACCCAGTACTTC; cdr3_aa: CASSLKQGKRTQYF
j_call: TRBJ1-1; d_call: TRBD1; clone_size: -; v_call: TRBV11-1; cdr3_nt: TGTGCCAGCAGCCTCGGACAGGGTGGGACTGAAGCTTTCTTT; cdr3_aa: CASSLGQGGTEAFF
j_call: TRBJ1-5; d_call: -; clone_size: -; v_call: TRBV5-4; cdr3_nt: TGTGCCAGCAGCTTGGCTCCGGGAGGCAATCAGCCCCAGCATTTT; cdr3_aa: CASSLAPGGNQPQHF
j_call: TRBJ1-1; d_call: -; clone_size: -; v_call: TRBV2; cdr3_nt: TGTGCCAGCAGTGAAGATCAGGTTGGCACTGAAGCTTTCTTT; cdr3_aa: CASSEDQVGTEAFF
j_call: TRBJ2-4; d_call: -; clone_size: -; v_call: TRBV29-1; cdr3_nt: TGCAGCGTTGTCCATTTAGCCAAAAACATTCAGTACTTC; cdr3_aa: CSVVHLAKNIQYF
j_call: TRBJ1-3; d_call: -; clone_size: -; v_call: TRBV19; cdr3_nt: TGTGCCAGTAGTAATAGCGGAAACACCATATATTTT; cdr3_aa: CASSNSGNTIYF
j_call: TRBJ2-2; d_call: -; clone_size: once; v_call: TRBV24-1; cdr3_nt: TGTGCCACCAGTGACGCAGGGGACACCGGGGAGCTGTTTTTT; cdr3_aa: CATSDAGDTGELFF